The 12 T cell receptor beta chains below all came from one sample that was sequenced in a study of cytomegalovirus exposure and HLA in healthy donors. The PCR was carried out with 60 Vbeta primers and 13 Jbeta primers. Repertoires were generated with immunoSEQ multiplex PCR, while TCRdb's copy carries only in-frame clones and drops some. The sample contains some 150,000 clones, 65% to 80% of which appear only once. The sequenced sample consisted of PBMCs. The receptor set was obtained from a woman between 40 and 55 years old in good health and CMV-seronegative.

The genes are TRBV11-2 and TRBJ2-7, with D perhaps TRBD1 (5 bases). The CDR3 loop spans 12 amino acids. Trimming took off 1 base at V and 5 bases at J, with 6 bases between the two ends. CDR1 and CDR2 (germline): SGHAT, FQNNGV. The CDR3 DNA reads as TGTGCCAGCAGCTTAGGGGGCCACGAGCAGTACTTC. Protein sequence: CASSLGGHEQYF.

Notes on this clone: The conserved closing phenylalanine or tryptophan is absent in this CDR3, likely reflecting a read error. Because the CDR3's place on the DNA is in doubt, the DNA is left out and the CDR3 is given as listed by TCRdb. This rearrangement joins TRBV6-5 to TRBJ1-2. The CDR3 is 11 residues long, ends included. The germline V gene has CDR1 MNHEY and CDR2 SVGAGI. The CDR3 loop reads CASSSGGTTFL.

J is TRBJ1-2 and V is TRBV15; tentative D call: TRBD1 (5 bases). Trimming took 5 bases from V and 1 from J, leaving 14 bases between them. The CDR3 contains 15 residues. Germline V gives CDR1 LNHNV, CDR2 YYDKDF (reference sequence). The CDR3 bases are TGTGCCACCAGCGACCACAAGGGACTTAACTATGGCTACACCTTC. Translating it yields CATSDHKGLNYGYTF.

V is TRBV21-1 and J is TRBJ2-2; TRBD2 is taken as the D call from the table, unchecked against the DNA. TRBV21-1 is recorded as a pseudogene. The CDR3 consists of 19 residues. The CDR3 sequence is CASSNQPLFRGGAVGELFF. CDR3 sequence (DNA): TGTGCCAGCAGCAACCAACCCCTATTTCGCGGGGGGGCTGTCGGGGAGCTGTTTTTT.

This clone was seen a handful of times. The chain joins TRBV5-4 to TRBJ1-2; TRBD1 is a possible D gene (5 bases). The CDR3 sequence is 13 residues long. The V end was cut by 3 bases, the J end by 8 bases, with 14 bases between. Germline V gene sequence: CDR1 SGHNT, CDR2 YYREEE (reference sequence). Written as DNA, the CDR3 is TGTGCCAGCAGCTCGGGAGTGGGGGAAGGCTACACCTTC. Protein product: CASSSGVGEGYTF.

The chain links TRBV5-1 to TRBJ2-5; 8 bases match TRBD2. Germline CDR1 SGHRS, CDR2 YFSETQ. The ends lost 3 bases at V and 4 bases at J; junction bases unmatched: 2. The CDR3 is 13 amino acids. CDR3 in amino acids: CASSSGGAETQYF. The CDR3 DNA follows: TGCGCCAGCAGCTCCGGGGGGGCAGAGACCCAGTACTTC.

This clone showed up just once. The rearrangement uses TRBV19 and TRBJ1-4; D unresolved. Germline V gene lookup returns CDR1 LNHDA and CDR2 SQIVND (reference sequence). Trimming took 3 bases from V and 6 from J, leaving 11 bases between them. The CDR3 covers 14 residues. The CDR3 DNA reads TGTGCCAGTAGTATTGAGGTCGTGGATGAAAAACTGTTTTTT. Encoded protein: CASSIEVVDEKLFF.

This clone was seen a single time. The V gene is TRBV2, the J gene TRBJ1-4; D might be TRBD1 (5 bases). The CDR3 runs 13 residues. The V end was cut by 4 bases, the J end by 4 bases, with 7 bases between. CDR1 is SNHLY and CDR2 is FYNNEI in the germline V gene. The CDR3 sequence: CASSGQYNEKLFF. Written as DNA, the CDR3 is TGTGCCAGCAGTGGACAGTATAATGAAAAACTGTTTTTT.

The chain joins TRBV4-1 to TRBJ1-4; 9 positions match TRBD1. Germline V gene lookup returns CDR1 MGHRA and CDR2 YSYEKL. CDR3 length: 15 amino acids. V was clipped by 2 bases and J by 7 bases; unmatched bases: 5. CDR3 loop: CASSQIQGAVEKLFF. As DNA, the CDR3 is TGCGCCAGCAGCCAAATACAGGGGGCGGTTGAAAAACTGTTTTTT.

The chain links TRBV6-1 to TRBJ1-4; 9 bases are a match to TRBD1. With V trimmed by 11 bases and J by 8 bases, 12 bases remained unmatched. The CDR3 consists of 14 residues. Germline V gene lookup returns CDR1 MNHNS and CDR2 SASEGT. The CDR3 coding sequence is TGTGCCGGTAAATGGGGACAGGGCTCCGAAAAACTGTTTTTT. Translation gives CAGKWGQGSEKLFF.

The genes are TRBV7-9 and TRBJ2-1, with TRBD2 matching 12 bases. This CDR3 is built from 18 residues. Germline lookup yields CDR1 SEHNR and CDR2 FQNEAQ (reference sequence). V dropped 6 bases and J dropped 7; count of bases not matched to a gene: 16. CDR3 bases: TGTGCCAGCAGTCTCCCGATACGACTAGCGGGAGCTAGGAATGAGCAGTTCTTC. Protein product: CASSLPIRLAGARNEQFF.

J is TRBJ2-3 and V is TRBV18, with D possibly TRBD2 on 6 matching bases. Trimming took off 5 bases at V and 5 bases at J, with 11 bases between the two ends. Germline CDR1 reads KGHSH; CDR2 reads LQKENI. This CDR3 contains 13 residues. The CDR3 DNA reads as TGTGCCAGCTCAGGCGGGGCGGGAGATACGCAGTATTTT. It yields the protein CASSGGAGDTQYF.